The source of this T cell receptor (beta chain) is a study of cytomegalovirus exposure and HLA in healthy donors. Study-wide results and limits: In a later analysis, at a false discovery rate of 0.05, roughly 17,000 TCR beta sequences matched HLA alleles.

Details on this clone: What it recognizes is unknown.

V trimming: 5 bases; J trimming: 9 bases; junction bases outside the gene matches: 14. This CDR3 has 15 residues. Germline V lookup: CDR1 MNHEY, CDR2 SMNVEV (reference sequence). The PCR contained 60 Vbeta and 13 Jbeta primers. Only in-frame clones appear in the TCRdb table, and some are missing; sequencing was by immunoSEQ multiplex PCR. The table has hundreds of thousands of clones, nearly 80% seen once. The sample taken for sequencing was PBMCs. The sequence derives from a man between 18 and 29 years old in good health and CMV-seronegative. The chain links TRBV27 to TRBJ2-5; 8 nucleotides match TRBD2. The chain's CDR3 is CASSVRLAGHVAQYF. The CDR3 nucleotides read TGTGCCAGCAGTGTGCGGCTAGCGGGCCATGTGGCCCAGTACTTC.